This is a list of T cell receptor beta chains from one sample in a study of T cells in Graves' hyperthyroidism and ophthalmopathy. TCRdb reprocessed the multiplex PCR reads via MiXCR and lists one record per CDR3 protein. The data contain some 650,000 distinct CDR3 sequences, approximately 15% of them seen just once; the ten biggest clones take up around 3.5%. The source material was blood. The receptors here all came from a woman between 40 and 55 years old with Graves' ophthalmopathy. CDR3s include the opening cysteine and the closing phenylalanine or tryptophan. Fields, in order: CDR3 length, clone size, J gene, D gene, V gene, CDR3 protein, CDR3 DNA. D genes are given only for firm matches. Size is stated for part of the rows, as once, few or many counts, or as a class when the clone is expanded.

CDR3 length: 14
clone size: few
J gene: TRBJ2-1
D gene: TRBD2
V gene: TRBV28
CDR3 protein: CASRQAGGEEEQFF
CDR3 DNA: TGTGCCAGCAGGCAGGCGGGAGGGGAAGAGGAGCAGTTCTTC

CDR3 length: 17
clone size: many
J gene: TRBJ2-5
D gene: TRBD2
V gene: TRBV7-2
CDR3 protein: CASSLGRSSGLKETQYF
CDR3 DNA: TGTGCCAGCAGCTTAGGTCGGAGTAGCGGGTTGAAAGAGACCCAGTACTTC

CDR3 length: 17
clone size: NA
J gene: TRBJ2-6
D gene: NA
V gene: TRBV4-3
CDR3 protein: CASRLTDRASGANVLTF
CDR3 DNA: TGCGCCAGCAGACTGACGGACAGAGCCTCTGGGGCCAACGTCCTGACTTTC

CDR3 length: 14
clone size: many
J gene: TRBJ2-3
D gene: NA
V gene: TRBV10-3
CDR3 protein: CAISGDSLPDTQYF
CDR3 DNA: TGTGCCATCAGTGGGGACTCACTACCAGATACGCAGTATTTT

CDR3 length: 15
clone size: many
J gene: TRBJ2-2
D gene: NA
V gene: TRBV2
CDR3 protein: CASSWRAQATGELFF
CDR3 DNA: TGTGCCAGCAGTTGGAGGGCTCAGGCCACCGGGGAGCTGTTTTTT

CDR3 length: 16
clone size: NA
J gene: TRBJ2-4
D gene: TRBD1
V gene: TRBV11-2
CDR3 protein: CASSPIRGQGGTLQYF
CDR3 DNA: TGTGCCAGCAGCCCTATCCGGGGACAGGGAGGCACCCTTCAGTACTTC

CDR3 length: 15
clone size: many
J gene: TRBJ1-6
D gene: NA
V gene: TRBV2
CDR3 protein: CASSQTPGRNSPLHF
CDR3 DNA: TGTGCCAGCAGCCAAACTCCTGGAAGGAATTCACCCCTCCACTTT

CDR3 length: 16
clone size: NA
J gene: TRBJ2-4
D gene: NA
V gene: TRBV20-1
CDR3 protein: CSARLPHGGAKNIQYF
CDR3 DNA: TGCAGTGCTAGACTTCCCCACGGCGGAGCCAAAAACATTCAGTACTTC

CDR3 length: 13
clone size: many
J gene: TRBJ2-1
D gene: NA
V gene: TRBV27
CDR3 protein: CASSLGGGAKQFF
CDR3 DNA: TGTGCCAGCAGTTTGGGAGGGGGGGCAAAGCAGTTCTTC

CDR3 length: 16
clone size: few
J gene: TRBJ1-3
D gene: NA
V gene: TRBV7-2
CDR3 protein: CASSLSRTLSGNTIYF
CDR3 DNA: TGTGCCAGCAGCTTATCTAGAACCCTCTCTGGAAACACCATATATTTT

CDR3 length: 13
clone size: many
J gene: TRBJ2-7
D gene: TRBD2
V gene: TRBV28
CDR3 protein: CASRRTSSYEQYF
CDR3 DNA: TGTGCCAGCAGGAGGACTAGCTCCTACGAGCAGTACTTC

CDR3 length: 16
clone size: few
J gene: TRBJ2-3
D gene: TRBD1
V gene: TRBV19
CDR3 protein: CASRPGTGGRTDTQYF
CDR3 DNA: TGTGCCAGTAGGCCCGGGACAGGAGGAAGGACAGATACGCAGTATTTT

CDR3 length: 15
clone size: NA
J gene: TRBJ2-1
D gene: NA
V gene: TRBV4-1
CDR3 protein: CASSQEGTVNNEQFF
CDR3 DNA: TGCGCCAGCAGCCAAGAGGGGACGGTAAACAATGAGCAGTTCTTC

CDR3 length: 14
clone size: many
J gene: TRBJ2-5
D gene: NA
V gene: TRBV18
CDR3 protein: CASSPRADQETQYF
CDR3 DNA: TGTGCCAGCTCACCCAGGGCGGACCAAGAGACCCAGTACTTC

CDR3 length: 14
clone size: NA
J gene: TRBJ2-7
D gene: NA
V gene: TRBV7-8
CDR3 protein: CASSLEGNTYEQYF
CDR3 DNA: TGTGCCAGCAGCTTGGAGGGTAACACCTACGAGCAGTACTTC

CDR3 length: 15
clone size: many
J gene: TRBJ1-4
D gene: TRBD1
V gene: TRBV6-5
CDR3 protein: CASSYSGQPDEKLFF
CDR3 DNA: TGTGCCAGCAGTTACTCGGGACAGCCGGATGAAAAACTGTTTTTT

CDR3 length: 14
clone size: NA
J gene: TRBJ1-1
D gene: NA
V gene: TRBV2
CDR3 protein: CASSAELSNTEAFF
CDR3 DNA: TGCGCCAGCAGTGCGGAGCTCTCTAACACTGAAGCTTTCTTT

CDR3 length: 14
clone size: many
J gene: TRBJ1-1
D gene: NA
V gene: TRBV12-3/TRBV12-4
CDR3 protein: CASSPTRTMPEAFF
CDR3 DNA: TGTGCCAGCAGCCCGACTCGGACAATGCCTGAAGCTTTCTTT

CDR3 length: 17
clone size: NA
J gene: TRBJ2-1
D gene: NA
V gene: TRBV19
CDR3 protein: CASTHTFAIRSLAEQFF
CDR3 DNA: TGTGCCAGTACCCATACCTTTGCCATCCGTTCTTTGGCTGAGCAGTTCTTC

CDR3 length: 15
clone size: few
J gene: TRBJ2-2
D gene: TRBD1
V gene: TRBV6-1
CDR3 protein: CATGGGRGHSGELFF
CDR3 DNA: TGTGCCACCGGAGGGGGCAGGGGGCACAGCGGGGAGCTGTTTTTT

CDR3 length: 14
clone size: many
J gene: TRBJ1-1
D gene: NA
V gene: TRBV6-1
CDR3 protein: CASSMGRLNTEAFF
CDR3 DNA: TGTGCCAGCAGTATGGGACGCTTGAACACTGAAGCTTTCTTT

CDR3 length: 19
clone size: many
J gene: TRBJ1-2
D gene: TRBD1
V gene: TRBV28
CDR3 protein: CASSPFAINTGGGGYGYTF
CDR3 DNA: TGTGCCAGCAGTCCCTTCGCGATAAACACAGGGGGCGGTGGCTATGGCTACACCTTC

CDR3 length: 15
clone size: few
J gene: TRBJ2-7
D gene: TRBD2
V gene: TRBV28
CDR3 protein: CASSISAGHSYEQYF
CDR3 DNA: TGTGCCAGCAGTATATCAGCGGGGCACTCCTACGAGCAGTACTTC

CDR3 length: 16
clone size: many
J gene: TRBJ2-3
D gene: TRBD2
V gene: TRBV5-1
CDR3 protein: CASSSSISGGEDTQYF
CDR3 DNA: TGCGCCAGCAGCTCCTCTATTTCGGGAGGTGAGGATACGCAGTATTTT

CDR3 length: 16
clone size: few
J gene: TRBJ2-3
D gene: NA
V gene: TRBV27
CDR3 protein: CASRPRGSAGTDTQYF
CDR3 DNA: TGTGCCAGCAGGCCCCGGGGTTCGGCGGGTACAGATACGCAGTATTTT

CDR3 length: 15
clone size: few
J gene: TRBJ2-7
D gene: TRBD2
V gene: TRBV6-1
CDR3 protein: CASSEGNPGLVEQYF
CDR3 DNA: TGTGCCAGCAGTGAAGGGAACCCGGGACTAGTCGAGCAGTACTTC

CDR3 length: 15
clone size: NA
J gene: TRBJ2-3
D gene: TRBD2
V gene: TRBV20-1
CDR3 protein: CSAGLAGGPPDTQYF
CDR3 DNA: TGCAGTGCTGGACTAGCGGGGGGGCCACCAGATACGCAGTATTTT

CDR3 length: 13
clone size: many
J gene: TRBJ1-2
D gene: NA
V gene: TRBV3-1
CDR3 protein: CASSQVRAMGYTF
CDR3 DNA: TGTGCCAGCAGCCAAGTTCGGGCTATGGGCTACACCTTC

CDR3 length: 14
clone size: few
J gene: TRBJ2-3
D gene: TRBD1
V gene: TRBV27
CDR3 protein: CASSSGQGANTQYF
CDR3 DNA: TGTGCCAGCAGTTCGGGACAGGGGGCTAATACGCAGTATTTT

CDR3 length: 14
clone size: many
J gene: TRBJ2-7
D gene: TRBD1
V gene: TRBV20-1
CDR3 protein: CSARERGQAYEQYF
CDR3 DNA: TGCAGTGCTAGAGAACGGGGACAGGCCTACGAGCAGTACTTC

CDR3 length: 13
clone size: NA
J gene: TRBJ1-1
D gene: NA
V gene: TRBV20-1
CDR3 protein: CSADGAQGTEAFF
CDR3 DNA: TGCAGTGCTGATGGGGCCCAGGGCACTGAAGCTTTCTTT

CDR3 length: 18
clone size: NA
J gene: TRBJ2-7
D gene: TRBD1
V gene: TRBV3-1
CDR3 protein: CASSQSVHAAGGVYEQYF
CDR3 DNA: TGTGCCAGCAGCCAATCAGTTCATGCGGCAGGGGGAGTCTACGAGCAGTACTTC

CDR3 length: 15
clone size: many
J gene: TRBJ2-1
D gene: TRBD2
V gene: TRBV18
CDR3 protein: CASSPGLAGANEQFF
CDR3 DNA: TGTGCCAGCTCACCAGGGCTAGCGGGGGCTAATGAGCAGTTCTTC

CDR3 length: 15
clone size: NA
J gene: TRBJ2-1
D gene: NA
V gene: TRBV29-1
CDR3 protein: CSVAKGGGADNEQFF
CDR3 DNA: TGCAGCGTGGCAAAAGGGGGGGGCGCTGATAATGAGCAGTTCTTC

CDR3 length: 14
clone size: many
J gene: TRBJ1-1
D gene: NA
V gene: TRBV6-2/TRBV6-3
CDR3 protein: CASSTLGGGTEAFF
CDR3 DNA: TGTGCCAGCAGCACGTTGGGAGGGGGGACTGAAGCTTTCTTT

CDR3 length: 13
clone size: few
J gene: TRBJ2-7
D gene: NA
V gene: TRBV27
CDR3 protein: CASARMGAYEQYF
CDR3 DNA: TGTGCCAGCGCACGAATGGGGGCCTACGAGCAGTACTTC

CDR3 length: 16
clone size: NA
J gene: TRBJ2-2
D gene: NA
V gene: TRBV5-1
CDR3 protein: CASSPLTLLNTGELFF
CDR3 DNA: TGCGCCAGCAGCCCCCTAACCCTACTGAACACCGGGGAGCTGTTTTTT

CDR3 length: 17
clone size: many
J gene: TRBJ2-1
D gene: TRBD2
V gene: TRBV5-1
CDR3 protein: CASSWGLAGEGYNEQFF
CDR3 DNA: TGCGCCAGCAGCTGGGGACTAGCGGGAGAGGGGTACAATGAGCAGTTCTTC

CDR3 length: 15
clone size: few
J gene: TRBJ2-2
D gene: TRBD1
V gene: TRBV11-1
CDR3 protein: CASSFGDRDTGELFF
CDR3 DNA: TGTGCCAGCAGCTTTGGGGACAGGGACACCGGGGAGCTGTTTTTT

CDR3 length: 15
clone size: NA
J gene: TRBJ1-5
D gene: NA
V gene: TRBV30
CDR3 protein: CAWNRGQLSNQPQHF
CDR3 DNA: TGTGCCTGGAATAGGGGCCAACTAAGCAATCAGCCCCAGCATTTT

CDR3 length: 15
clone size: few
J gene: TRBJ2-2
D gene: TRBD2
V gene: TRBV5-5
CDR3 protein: CASSRGGGTSGELFF
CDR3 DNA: TGTGCCAGCAGCCGCGGGGGGGGGACGTCCGGGGAGCTGTTTTTT

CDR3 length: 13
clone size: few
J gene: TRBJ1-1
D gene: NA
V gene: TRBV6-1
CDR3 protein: CASSDPVKTEAFF
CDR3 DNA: TGTGCCAGCAGTGATCCAGTGAAGACTGAAGCTTTCTTT

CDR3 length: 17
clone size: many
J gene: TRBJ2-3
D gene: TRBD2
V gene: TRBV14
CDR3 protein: CASSQGLLAGGTDTQYF
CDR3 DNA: TGTGCCAGCAGCCAAGGACTCCTAGCGGGAGGTACAGATACGCAGTATTTT

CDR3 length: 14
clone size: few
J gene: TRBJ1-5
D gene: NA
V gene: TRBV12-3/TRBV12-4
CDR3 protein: CASSSGQNLRPQHF
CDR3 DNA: TGTGCCAGCAGTTCGGGTCAGAATTTGCGGCCCCAGCATTTT

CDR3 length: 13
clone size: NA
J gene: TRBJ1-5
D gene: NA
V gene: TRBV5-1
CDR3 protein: CASSLYQDQPQHF
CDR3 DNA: TGCGCCAGCAGCTTGTATCAGGATCAGCCCCAGCATTTT

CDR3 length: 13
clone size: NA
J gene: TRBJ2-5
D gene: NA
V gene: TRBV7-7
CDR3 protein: CASSLVRSETQYF
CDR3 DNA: TGTGCTAGCAGCTTAGTCCGTAGCGAGACCCAGTACTTC

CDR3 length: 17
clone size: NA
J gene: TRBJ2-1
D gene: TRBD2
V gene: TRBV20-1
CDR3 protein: CSAPGTSGFSSYNEQFF
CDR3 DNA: TGCAGTGCTCCCGGGACTAGCGGGTTCAGCTCCTACAATGAGCAGTTCTTC